These 4 T cell receptor beta chains came from one sample sequenced in a study of T cell clusters in autoimmune cytopenias. Each sample's input was 250 ng genomic DNA, roughly 40,000 genome equivalents. Multiplex touch-down PCR amplified TRB using TRB-A and TRB-B pools in one tube. TCRdb reanalyzed the multiplex PCR reads and collapses them to one entry per CDR3 protein, without DNA. In total, the table holds about 7,500 distinct CDR3 sequences. Material: peripheral blood. These receptors were collected from a human donor with an autoimmune cytopenia or autoimmune hepatitis (not recorded which).

By frequency, this clonotype registers medium-sized (0.01 to 0.1%). J is TRBJ1-2 and V is TRBV6-1. There are 16 residues in the CDR3. From germline, CDR1 is MNHNS and CDR2 SASEGT. CDR3 protein: CASSEAGRRQTYGYTF.

The gene calls are TRBV5-1 and TRBJ2-2. Germline V lookup: CDR1 SGHRS, CDR2 YFSETQ. There are 13 residues in the CDR3. The CDR3 sequence is CASSLAGTGELFF.

The rearrangement uses TRBV12-3 or TRBV12-4 and TRBJ1-1; the TRBD1 assignment by TCRdb is unverifiable without DNA. This CDR3 is built from 15 residues. This chain's CDR3 is CASSPGGASDTEAFF.

This clonotype shows up as medium-sized (0.01 to 0.1%) by frequency. The J gene is TRBJ2-1, the V gene TRBV19; TCRdb's assignment of TRBD1 cannot be checked, as there is no DNA. The CDR3 sequence is 14 residues long. Per germline, CDR1 LNHDA and CDR2 SQIVND (reference sequence). CDR3 in amino acids: CASSIAGPGDEQFF.